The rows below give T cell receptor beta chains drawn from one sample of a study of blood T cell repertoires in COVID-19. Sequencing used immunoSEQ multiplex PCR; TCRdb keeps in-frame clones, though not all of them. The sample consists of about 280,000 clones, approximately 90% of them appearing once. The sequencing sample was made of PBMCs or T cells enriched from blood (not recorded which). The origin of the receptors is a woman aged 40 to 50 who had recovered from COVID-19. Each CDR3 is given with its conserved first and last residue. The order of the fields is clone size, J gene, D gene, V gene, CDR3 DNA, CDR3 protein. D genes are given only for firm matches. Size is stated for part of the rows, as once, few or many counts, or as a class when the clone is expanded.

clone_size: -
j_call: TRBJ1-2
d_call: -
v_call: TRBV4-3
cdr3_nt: TGCGCCAGCAGCCAAGACGACTATGGCTACACCTTC
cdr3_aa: CASSQDDYGYTF

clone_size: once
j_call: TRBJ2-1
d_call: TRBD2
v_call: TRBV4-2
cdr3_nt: TGTGCCAGCAGCGGGGGACTAGCGGGAAACAATGAGCAGTTCTTC
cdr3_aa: CASSGGLAGNNEQFF

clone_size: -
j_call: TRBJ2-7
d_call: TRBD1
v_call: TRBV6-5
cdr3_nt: TGTGCCAGCAGTTACTCGAGGGACAGGGGATCCTACGAGCAGTACTTC
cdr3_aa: CASSYSRDRGSYEQYF

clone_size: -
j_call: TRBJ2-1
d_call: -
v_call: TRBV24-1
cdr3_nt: TGTGCCACCAGTGATTTGCAGTATGAGCAGTTCTTC
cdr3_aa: CATSDLQYEQFF

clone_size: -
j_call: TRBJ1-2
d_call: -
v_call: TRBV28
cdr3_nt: TGTGCCAGCTCGCCGGCAGGCGTATTGGTTGGCTACACCTTC
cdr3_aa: CASSPAGVLVGYTF

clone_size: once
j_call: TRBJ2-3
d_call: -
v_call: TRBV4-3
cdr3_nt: TGCGCCAGCAGCCATGTGAGCGGAGAACTCACAGATACGCAGTATTTT
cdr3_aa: CASSHVSGELTDTQYF

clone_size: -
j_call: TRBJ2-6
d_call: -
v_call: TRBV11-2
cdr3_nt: TGTGCCAGCAGCAAGACAGATTCAGGGGCCAACGTCCTGACTTTC
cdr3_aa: CASSKTDSGANVLTF

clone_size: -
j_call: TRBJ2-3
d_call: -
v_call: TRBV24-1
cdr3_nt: TGTGCCACCGAGTCCCCAGGGAGCACAGATACGCAGTATTTT
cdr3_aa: CATESPGSTDTQYF

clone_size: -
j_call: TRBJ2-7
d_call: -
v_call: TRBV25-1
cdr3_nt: TGTGCCAGCAGTGATTCCCGGGTAAATCCCTACGAGCAGTACTTC
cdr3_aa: CASSDSRVNPYEQYF

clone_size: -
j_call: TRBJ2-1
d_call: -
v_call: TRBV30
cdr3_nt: TGTGCCTGGAGTGCGGGGGACTACAATGAGCAGTTCTTC
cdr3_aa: CAWSAGDYNEQFF

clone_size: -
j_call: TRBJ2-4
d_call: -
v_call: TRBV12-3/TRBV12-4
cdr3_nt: TGTGCCAGCGGCCCCAGGGAAAACATTCAGTACTTC
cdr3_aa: CASGPRENIQYF

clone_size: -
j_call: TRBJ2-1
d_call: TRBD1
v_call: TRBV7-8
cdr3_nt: TGTGCCAGCAGCAAGGACAGGGATGAGCAGTTCTTC
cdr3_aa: CASSKDRDEQFF

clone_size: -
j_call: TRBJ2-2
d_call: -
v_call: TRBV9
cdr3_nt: TGTGCCAGCAGCGTAGTTTCCGGTAACACCGGGGAGCTGTTTTTT
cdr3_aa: CASSVVSGNTGELFF

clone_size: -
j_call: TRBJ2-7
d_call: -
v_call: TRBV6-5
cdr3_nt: TGTGCCAGCAGTAACACAGGGAAATCCTACGAGCAGTACTTC
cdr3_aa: CASSNTGKSYEQYF

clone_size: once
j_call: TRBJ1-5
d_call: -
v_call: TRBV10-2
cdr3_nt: TGCGCCAGCAGTGATGAGGGCAATCAGCCCCAGCATTTT
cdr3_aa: CASSDEGNQPQHF

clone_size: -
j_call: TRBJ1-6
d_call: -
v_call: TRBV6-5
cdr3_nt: TGTGCCAGCTTCATCCGGGAGGCCTTCAATTCACCCCTCCACTTT
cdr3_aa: CASFIREAFNSPLHF

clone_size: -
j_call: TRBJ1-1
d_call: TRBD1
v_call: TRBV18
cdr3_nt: TGTGCCAGCTCGGAGAGGACAGGGGAAAACACTGAAGCTTTCTTT
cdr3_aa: CASSERTGENTEAFF

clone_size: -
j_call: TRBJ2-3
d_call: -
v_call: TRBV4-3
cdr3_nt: TGCGCCAGCAGCCAAGCCGGGGGAGCTTGGGCAGATACGCAGTATTTT
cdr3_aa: CASSQAGGAWADTQYF

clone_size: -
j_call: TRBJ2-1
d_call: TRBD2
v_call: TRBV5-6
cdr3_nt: TGTGCCAGCAGCTTGGCCCGGGACTCTAGCGGGAACTACAATGAGCAGTTCTTC
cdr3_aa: CASSLARDSSGNYNEQFF

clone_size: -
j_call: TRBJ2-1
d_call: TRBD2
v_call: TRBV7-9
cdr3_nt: TGTGCCAGCAGCGCCACCGGGCTAGCGGGAGGATGGAGGGATGAGCAGTTCTTC
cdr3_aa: CASSATGLAGGWRDEQFF

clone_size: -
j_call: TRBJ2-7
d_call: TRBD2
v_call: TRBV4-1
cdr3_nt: TGCGCCAGCAGCCAAGATGCTAGCGGGAAAATTTACGAGCAGTACTTC
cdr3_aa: CASSQDASGKIYEQYF

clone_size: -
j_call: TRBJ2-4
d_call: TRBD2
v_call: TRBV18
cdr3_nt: TGTGCCAGCTCTCCTTTGACTAGCGGCAAAAACATTCAGTACTTC
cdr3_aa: CASSPLTSGKNIQYF

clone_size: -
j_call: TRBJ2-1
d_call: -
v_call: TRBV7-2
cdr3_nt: TGTGCCAGCAGCCGGTACAGGGACGTAGGCAATGAGCAGTTCTTC
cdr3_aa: CASSRYRDVGNEQFF

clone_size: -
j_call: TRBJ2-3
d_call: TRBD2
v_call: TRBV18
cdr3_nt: TGTGCCAGCTCACCTACTAGCGGGAGGGGAACAGATACGCAGTATTTT
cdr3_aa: CASSPTSGRGTDTQYF

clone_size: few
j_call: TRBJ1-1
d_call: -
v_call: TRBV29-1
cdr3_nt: TGCAGCGTTGCTGGCAGTAACACTGAAGCTTTCTTT
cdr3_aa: CSVAGSNTEAFF

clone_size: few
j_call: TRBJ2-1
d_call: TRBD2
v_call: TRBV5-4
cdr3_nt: TGTGCCAGCAGCCCCGGACTAGCGGGACCGAATGAGCAGTTCTTC
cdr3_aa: CASSPGLAGPNEQFF

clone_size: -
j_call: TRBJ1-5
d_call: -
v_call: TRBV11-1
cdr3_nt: TGTGCCAGCAGCTCGGGGGAAAATCAGCCCCAGCATTTT
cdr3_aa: CASSSGENQPQHF

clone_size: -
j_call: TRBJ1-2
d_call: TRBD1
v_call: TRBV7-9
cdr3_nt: TGTGCCAGCAGCCCGAGGACAGGAGTTAACTATGGCTACACCTTC
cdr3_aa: CASSPRTGVNYGYTF

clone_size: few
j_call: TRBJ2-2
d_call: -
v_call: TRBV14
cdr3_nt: TGTGCCAGCAGCCACATGAGGCTCAGGGCCGGGGAGCTGTTTTTT
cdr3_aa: CASSHMRLRAGELFF